This TCR beta chain came from a study of T cells and Merkel cell carcinoma outcomes. General study results and limits: Reportedly, T-cell repertoire with density predicts Merkel cell carcinoma outcomes.

From germline, CDR1 is WNHNN and CDR2 SYGVQD (reference sequence). The CDR3 extends over 15 amino acids. V dropped 6 bases and J dropped 5; count of bases not matched to a gene: 10. Generated by immunoSEQ multiplex PCR, the TCRdb table keeps only in-frame clones and is missing some. The sample holds 5,000 or so clones, 70% to 90% seen once. For this clone: Its specificity is not known.

The chain combines TRBV10-1 with TRBJ2-5; the match to TRBD1 covers 9 bases. This receptor was identified in a human donor with Merkel cell carcinoma. Input material: tumor tissue from Merkel cell carcinoma. CDR3 in amino acids: CASRDTGGIGETQYF. The CDR3 DNA is TGCGCCAGCAGGGATACAGGGGGCATAGGGGAGACCCAGTACTTC.